Shown below are 27 T cell receptor beta chains from a single sample sequenced in a study of response to subunit inactivated influenza vaccine. TCRdb processed the RT-PCR reads anew with MiXCR; each CDR3 protein has one entry. The sample includes about 180,000 distinct CDR3 sequences, about a tenth of them seen just once. The material was non-naive T cells sorted from PBMCs, obtained on the day of vaccination. These receptors were obtained from a man aged 50-60 years who received an inactivated influenza vaccine.

J is TRBJ2-7 and V is TRBV20-1, with 10 positions matching TRBD2. CDR3 length equals 14 residues. CDR1 and CDR2 (germline): DFQATT, SNEGSKA (reference sequence). J gave up 6 bases and V 5 bases, and 10 bases lay outside the gene matches. CDR3 amino acids: CSAGEWTSGGEQYF. The CDR3 DNA reads TGCAGTGCTGGGGAGTGGACTAGCGGTGGCGAGCAGTACTTC.

The sample holds many counts of this clonotype. DNA of the CDR3: TGTGCCAGCAGCCTAACGGGACAGGGTGGTCAGCCCCAGCATTTT. Amino acids: CASSLTGQGGQPQHF. V and J are TRBV3-1 and TRBJ1-5, with 9 bases identical to TRBD1. Germline trimming cut 4 bases from V and 6 bases from J; bases unmatched to any gene: 7. The CDR3 length is 15 residues. CDR1 and CDR2 (germline): LGHDT, YNNKEL (reference sequence).

This clonotype was recorded at least ten times. This chain uses TRBV20-1 with TRBJ2-3; D may be TRBD1 (6 bases). The CDR3 contains 14 residues. Germline V gene lookup returns CDR1 DFQATT and CDR2 SNEGSKA (reference sequence). V lost 4 bases to trimming and J lost 1 base, with 12 bases between them. The CDR3 sequence: CSAIQGRGTDTQYF. In DNA form, the CDR3 reads TGCAGTGCTATACAGGGCAGGGGCACAGATACGCAGTATTTT.

This clonotype was counted only a few times. This rearrangement joins TRBV2 to TRBJ2-7; tentatively, D is TRBD1 (6 bases). Germline V gene sequence: CDR1 SNHLY, CDR2 FYNNEI. V lost 9 bases and J lost 4, with 19 bases in between. CDR3 size: 14 residues. The CDR3: CASRSDRLAYEQYF. The CDR3 DNA reads TGTGCCAGTCGGTCGGACAGATTGGCGTACGAGCAGTACTTC.

This clonotype was observed at least ten times. The rearrangement joins TRBV5-1 to TRBJ2-5; D remains ambiguous. V was trimmed by 0 bases and J by 2 bases, leaving 14 bases between them. This CDR3 has 16 amino acids. CDR1 is SGHRS and CDR2 is YFSETQ in the germline V gene. This chain's CDR3 is CASSLARLGRQETQYF. CDR3 bases: TGCGCCAGCAGCTTGGCTCGGCTTGGGCGACAAGAGACCCAGTACTTC.

This clonotype was seen at least ten times. The V gene is TRBV20-1, the J gene TRBJ2-7; D tentatively fits TRBD1 or TRBD2 (5 bases each). Germline values: CDR1 DFQATT, CDR2 SNEGSKA (reference sequence). V was cut by 1 base and J by 7 bases, with 23 bases left in between. The CDR3 sequence is 16 residues long. The CDR3 sequence: CSARGYGTGTEFEQYF. CDR3 bases: TGCAGTGCTAGAGGGTACGGAACGGGGACCGAATTTGAGCAGTACTTC.

This clonotype was counted at least ten times. The CDR3 region is CSVQGAGNQPQHF. The CDR3 coding sequence is TGCAGTGTACAGGGGGCGGGCAATCAGCCCCAGCATTTT. The chain is built from TRBV20-1 and TRBJ1-5; 9 nucleotides match TRBD1. Per germline, CDR1 DFQATT and CDR2 SNEGSKA (reference sequence). The CDR3 is 13 amino acids. V lost 7 bases, J lost 2 bases, and 3 bases stayed unmatched.

Many counts were recorded for this clonotype. This chain's CDR3 is CASSLQGVYEQYF. Written as DNA, the CDR3 is TGTGCCAGCAGCTTACAGGGGGTGTACGAGCAGTACTTC. The chain couples TRBV7-2 to TRBJ2-7, with 7 bases matching TRBD1. The CDR3 has 13 amino acids. V was clipped by 2 bases and J by 4 bases; unmatched bases: 2. The V gene's germline CDR1 is SGHTA and CDR2 FQGNSA.

This chain uses TRBV3-1 with TRBJ2-3; a possible D gene is TRBD1 (5 bases). Trimming took off 4 bases at V and 3 bases at J, with 8 bases between the two ends. Germline loops: CDR1 LGHDT, CDR2 YNNKEL (reference sequence). CDR3 size: 13 residues. CDR3 sequence (DNA): TGTGCCAGCAGCCTCAGGGTAACAGATACGCAGTATTTT. Translation gives CASSLRVTDTQYF.

This clonotype was seen a few times. V usage is TRBV28 and J usage is TRBJ2-1; D gene ambiguous. CDR1 and CDR2 (germline): MDHEN, SYDVKM. The CDR3 sequence is 12 residues long. The germline V and J ends were trimmed by 10 bases and 7 bases, with 14 bases remaining between them. Written as DNA, the CDR3 is TGTGCCAACCGTGAGGAGTGGAATGAGCAGTTCTTC. This encodes CANREEWNEQFF.

This clonotype has a handful of counts. The CDR3 here is CASSRGAQETQYF. The CDR3, as DNA: TGCGCCAGCAGTCGGGGGGCCCAAGAGACCCAGTACTTC. The rearrangement uses TRBV10-2 and TRBJ2-5, with D perhaps TRBD2 (7 bases). Germline CDR1 reads WSHSY; CDR2 reads SAAADI. The V gene lost 5 bases and the J gene lost 1 base, with 8 bases spanning the gap. This CDR3 comprises 13 residues.

This sequence joins TRBV30 and TRBJ2-7; D not certain. The CDR3 loop spans 12 amino acids. V shed 1 base and J shed 2 bases, with 6 bases lying between them. Germline V gene lookup returns CDR1 GTSNPN and CDR2 SVGIG (reference sequence). The CDR3 region is CAWSGPAYEQYF. The CDR3 DNA reads TGTGCCTGGAGTGGCCCAGCCTACGAGCAGTACTTC.

This clonotype was found many times. The rearrangement uses TRBV5-1 and TRBJ2-5; D is possibly TRBD2 (5 bases). The CDR3 totals 12 residues. Trimming cost V 9 bases and J 1 base, with 10 bases left between them. Germline V gene lookup returns CDR1 SGHRS and CDR2 YFSETQ. The CDR3 sequence is CATRGLQETQYF. DNA of the CDR3: TGCGCCACCCGGGGTCTCCAAGAGACCCAGTACTTC.

This clonotype was detected many times. The chain joins TRBV12-3 or TRBV12-4 to TRBJ1-1; D is unclear. There are 11 residues in the CDR3. The V gene lost 6 bases and the J gene lost 8 bases, with 10 bases spanning the gap. The CDR3, as DNA: TGTGCCAGCAGCCTAACCCTGGAAGCTTTCTTT. This encodes CASSLTLEAFF.

This CDR3 is CASSQQAGGISNTGELFF. The CDR3 DNA reads TGTGCCAGCAGTCAACAGGCGGGGGGGATTTCGAACACCGGGGAGCTGTTTTTT. The chain uses TRBV6-1 and TRBJ2-2; the match to TRBD2 covers 9 bases. The V segment lost 5 bases and the J segment 0 bases; nucleotides outside the gene matches: 10. Germline V gives CDR1 MNHNS, CDR2 SASEGT. The CDR3 is 18 residues long.

This clonotype appeared many times. This chain links TRBV4-2 with TRBJ2-1, with 9 bases matching TRBD2. Trimming at V came to 4 bases and at J to 0 bases, leaving 7 bases not matched to a gene. In germline, CDR1 is LGHNA, CDR2 YNFKEQ. This CDR3 is 17 amino acids long. The CDR3: CASSRTISGSSYNEQFF. As DNA, the CDR3 is TGTGCCAGCAGCCGGACGATTAGCGGGAGCTCCTACAATGAGCAGTTCTTC.

This clonotype was counted at least ten times. The chain recombines TRBV4-3 with TRBJ1-2, with D tentatively TRBD1 (6 bases). Germline V gene data show CDR1 as LGHNA and CDR2 as YSLEER. This CDR3 spans 15 amino acids. The V end was cut by 4 bases, the J end by 4 bases, with 16 bases between. The CDR3 sequence is CASSPTTDRFYGYTF. Written as DNA, the CDR3 is TGCGCCAGCAGCCCCACTACGGACAGATTCTATGGCTACACCTTC.

The chain uses TRBV6-5 and TRBJ1-5; tentative D call: TRBD1 (6 bases). The CDR3 extends over 13 amino acids. Trimming took 4 bases from V and 7 from J, leaving 11 bases between them. CDR1 and CDR2 (germline): MNHEY, SVGAGI. The CDR3 sequence: CASSFRGGQPQHF. The CDR3 DNA sequence: TGTGCCAGCAGTTTCAGGGGAGGACAGCCCCAGCATTTT.

This chain connects TRBV29-1 to TRBJ2-7; D remains ambiguous. The CDR3 length is 13 residues. Germline V gives CDR1 SQVTM, CDR2 ANQGSEA. V was shortened by 7 bases and J by 1 base, with 14 bases between the two germline ends. CDR3 sequence (DNA): TGCAGCGGGATTCCGACCGATTCCTACGAGCAGTACTTC. Residues: CSGIPTDSYEQYF.

This clonotype was seen many times. This sequence joins TRBV30 and TRBJ2-7, with 7 bases fitting TRBD2. The CDR3 consists of 12 residues. Germline CDR1 and CDR2: GTSNPN and SVGIG (reference sequence). V was pared by 3 bases and J by 7 bases, with 6 bases of the junction left unmatched. CDR3 sequence (DNA): TGTGCCTGGAGCAAACTAGCGTGGGAGCAGTACTTC. This translates into CAWSKLAWEQYF.

The chain has TRBV6-1 and TRBJ1-1; D perhaps matches TRBD1 (5 bases). The CDR3 loop spans 13 amino acids. Looked up from germline, CDR1 is MNHNS and CDR2 is SASEGT. Trimming pared 6 bases from V and 4 bases from J, leaving 12 bases between. This chain's CDR3 is CASRSGRGTEAFF. In DNA form, the CDR3 reads TGTGCCAGCAGGTCAGGGCGAGGCACTGAAGCTTTCTTT.

The chain is built from TRBV28 and TRBJ1-5; D is possibly TRBD1 (6 bases). Trimming stripped 5 bases from V and 4 bases from J, with 21 bases between. Germline V lookup: CDR1 MDHEN, CDR2 SYDVKM. The CDR3 covers 17 residues. The CDR3 nucleotides read TGTGCCAGCAGTCGTCGAAGCTGGACAGACCCTAATCAGCCCCAGCATTTT. Protein: CASSRRSWTDPNQPQHF.

The genes are TRBV14 and TRBJ2-1, with 8 bases fitting TRBD2. This CDR3 contains 15 residues. Germline values: CDR1 SGHDN, CDR2 FVKESK. Trimming cost V 5 bases and J 4 bases; bases outside gene matches: 7. The CDR3 DNA is TGTGCCAGCAGCGTGGCTAGCGGGCATTACAATGAGCAGTTCTTC. This sequence encodes CASSVASGHYNEQFF.

The sample holds many counts of this clonotype. The chain is built from TRBV14 and TRBJ2-3; TRBD2 agrees at 7 bases. The CDR3 is 14 residues long. Trimming removed 4 bases from V and 1 base from J; junction bases left unmatched: 2. CDR1 is SGHDN and CDR2 is FVKESK in the germline V gene. The CDR3: CASSLLAGTDTQYF. In DNA, the CDR3 is TGTGCCAGCAGCCTCCTAGCGGGCACAGATACGCAGTATTTT.

The chain links TRBV14 to TRBJ2-1; 12 nucleotides match TRBD2. The germline gives CDR1 SGHDN, CDR2 FVKESK. This CDR3 region has 16 residues. The ends lost 2 bases at V and 3 bases at J; junction bases unmatched: 2. CDR3 loop: CASSQLLAGGYNEQFF. Here the CDR3 DNA reads TGTGCCAGCAGCCAATTACTAGCGGGAGGCTACAATGAGCAGTTCTTC. The variable domain in full, with the rest retrieved from reference TRBV14 and TRBJ2-1, is EAGVTQFPSHSVIEKGQTVTLRCDPISGHDNLYWYRRVMGKEIKFLLHFVKESKQDESGMPNNRFLAERTGGTYSTLKVQPAELEDSGVYFCASSQLLAGGYNEQFFGPGTRLTVL.

In this sample, this clonotype turned up a few times. The chain combines TRBV18 with TRBJ2-3; TRBD2 might be the D (5 bases). Germline V gene lookup returns CDR1 KGHSH and CDR2 LQKENI. This CDR3 spans 15 amino acids. Trimming stripped 6 bases from V and 0 bases from J, with 13 bases between. CDR3 loop: CASSRTQRSTDTQYF. The CDR3 DNA reads TGTGCCAGCTCCAGGACTCAGAGAAGCACAGATACGCAGTATTTT.

In its sample, this clonotype was seen many times. This sequence joins TRBV9 and TRBJ2-7, with TRBD1 identical over 7 bases. The germline V gene has CDR1 SGDLS and CDR2 YYNGEE. V was pared by 3 bases and J by 2 bases, with 5 bases of the junction left unmatched. The CDR3 loop spans 14 amino acids. CDR3 loop: CASSERQGAYEQYF. CDR3 DNA sequence: TGTGCCAGCAGCGAACGACAGGGAGCCTACGAGCAGTACTTC.